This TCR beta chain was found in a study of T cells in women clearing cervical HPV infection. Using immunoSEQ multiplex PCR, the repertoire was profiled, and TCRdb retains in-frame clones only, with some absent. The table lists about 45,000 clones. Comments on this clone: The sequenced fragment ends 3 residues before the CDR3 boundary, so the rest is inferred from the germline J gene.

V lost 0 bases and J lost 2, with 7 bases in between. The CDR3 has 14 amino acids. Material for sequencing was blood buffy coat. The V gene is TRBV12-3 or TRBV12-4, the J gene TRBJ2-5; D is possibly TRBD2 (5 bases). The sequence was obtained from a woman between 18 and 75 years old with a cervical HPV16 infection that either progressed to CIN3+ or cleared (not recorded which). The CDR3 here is CASSLASEQETQYF. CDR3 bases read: TGTGCCAGCAGTTTAGCTAGCGAGCAAGAGACC.